These T cell receptor beta chains were read from a single sample in a study of cytomegalovirus exposure and HLA in healthy donors. Profiled with immunoSEQ multiplex PCR; TCRdb holds only in-frame clones, not every one. This table has a few hundred thousand clones, around 80% appearing once. Sequenced material: PBMCs. These TCRs come from a woman aged 60-70 years in good health and CMV-seropositive. Each CDR3 is given with its conserved first and last residue. D genes are given only for firm matches. Not all rows give a size; the values are once, few, many and, for expanded clones, a class.

CDR3: CASSLVGTSGYEQYF
DNA: TGTGCCAGCAGCTTGGTGGGGACTAGCGGGTACGAGCAGTACTTC
D: TRBD2
size: .
J: TRBJ2-7
V: TRBV5-8

CDR3: CASIERERGNEQFF
DNA: TGTGCCAGCATCGAGCGGGAGAGAGGCAATGAGCAGTTCTTC
D: TRBD2
size: .
J: TRBJ2-1
V: TRBV6-5

CDR3: CASSYGTGNSYEQYF
DNA: TGTGCCAGCAGTTACGGGACAGGGAACTCCTACGAGCAGTACTTC
D: TRBD1
size: .
J: TRBJ2-7
V: TRBV6-4

CDR3: CASSEGSGYTF
DNA: TGTGCCAGCAGTGAAGGGAGCGGCTACACCTTC
D: .
size: .
J: TRBJ1-2
V: TRBV6-1

CDR3: CASSLLWASGVVNEQFF
DNA: TGTGCCAGCAGTTTATTGTGGGCTAGCGGGGTCGTCAATGAGCAGTTCTTC
D: TRBD2
size: .
J: TRBJ2-1
V: TRBV27

CDR3: CASRPRQGRTEAFF
DNA: TGTGCCAGCAGACCACGACAGGGGAGGACTGAAGCTTTCTTT
D: TRBD1
size: .
J: TRBJ1-1
V: TRBV7-3

CDR3: CATSRPGLAGHNEQFF
DNA: TGTGCCACCAGCAGGCCGGGACTAGCGGGGCACAATGAGCAGTTCTTC
D: TRBD2
size: .
J: TRBJ2-1
V: TRBV15

CDR3: CASLAGGGYEQYF
DNA: TGTGCCAGCCTAGCGGGAGGAGGGTACGAGCAGTACTTC
D: TRBD2
size: .
J: TRBJ2-7
V: TRBV28

CDR3: CASSKESKDRASSYEQYF
DNA: TGTGCCAGCAGCAAAGAATCGAAAGACAGGGCATCCTCCTACGAGCAGTACTTC
D: .
size: once
J: TRBJ2-7
V: TRBV21-1

CDR3: CASSLVTGLDEKLFF
DNA: TGCGCCAGCAGCTTGGTGACAGGGTTGGATGAAAAACTGTTTTTT
D: TRBD1
size: few
J: TRBJ1-4
V: TRBV5-1

CDR3: CASRVQGRGNSPLHF
DNA: TGTGCCAGCAGGGTCCAGGGGCGCGGTAATTCACCCCTCCACTTT
D: .
size: .
J: TRBJ1-6
V: TRBV28

CDR3: CASSLGGTHTEAFF
DNA: TGTGCCAGCAGCTTAGGAGGTACGCACACTGAAGCTTTCTTT
D: .
size: .
J: TRBJ1-1
V: TRBV7-2

CDR3: CASSSGTGFEKLFF
DNA: TGTGCCAGCAGCTCCGGGACAGGGTTCGAAAAACTGTTTTTT
D: TRBD1
size: .
J: TRBJ1-4
V: TRBV7-9

CDR3: CASAGLPFWQYF
DNA: TGTGCCAGCGCGGGGCTGCCTTTCTGGCAGTACTTC
D: .
size: .
J: TRBJ2-7
V: TRBV28

CDR3: CASSLGRLAGTQYF
DNA: TGCGCCAGCAGCTTGGGGAGACTAGCGGGTACGCAGTATTTT
D: TRBD2
size: .
J: TRBJ2-3
V: TRBV5-1

CDR3: CASSILEGLSNYGYTF
DNA: TGTGCCAGTAGTATTTTAGAGGGCCTCAGTAACTATGGCTACACCTTC
D: .
size: .
J: TRBJ1-2
V: TRBV19

CDR3: CASSLWGQGFGEQFF
DNA: TGTGCCAGCAGTTTATGGGGGCAGGGGTTTGGTGAGCAGTTCTTC
D: .
size: once
J: TRBJ2-1
V: TRBV28

CDR3: CASRDRGGQPQHF
DNA: TGTGCCAGCAGGGACAGGGGCGGGCAGCCCCAGCATTTT
D: TRBD1
size: .
J: TRBJ1-5
V: TRBV27

CDR3: CASSLILYNEQFF
DNA: TGTGCCAGCAGCTTGATACTTTACAATGAGCAGTTCTTC
D: .
size: .
J: TRBJ2-1
V: TRBV7-2

CDR3: CSVDREWNNEQFF
DNA: TGCAGCGTTGACCGGGAATGGAACAATGAGCAGTTCTTC
D: .
size: .
J: TRBJ2-1
V: TRBV29-1

CDR3: CASSLSQAGGYTF
DNA: TGTGCCAGCAGCTTAAGCCAAGCCGGGGGCTACACCTTC
D: .
size: .
J: TRBJ1-2
V: TRBV7-2

CDR3: CASRPANTGELFF
DNA: TGCGCCAGCAGGCCAGCGAACACCGGGGAGCTGTTTTTT
D: .
size: few
J: TRBJ2-2
V: TRBV5-1

CDR3: CASSLAGTGDEKLFF
DNA: TGCGCCAGCAGCTTGGCCGGGACAGGGGACGAAAAACTGTTTTTT
D: TRBD1
size: .
J: TRBJ1-4
V: TRBV5-1

CDR3: CASSPPTGSYGYTF
DNA: TGCGCCAGCAGCCCCCCGACAGGGTCCTATGGCTACACCTTC
D: TRBD1
size: .
J: TRBJ1-2
V: TRBV5-1

CDR3: CASGLTIQETQYF
DNA: TGTGCTAGTGGTTTGACAATCCAAGAGACCCAGTACTTC
D: .
size: .
J: TRBJ2-5
V: TRBV12-5

CDR3: CASSTRQTMNTEAFF
DNA: TGTGCCAGCAGCACGCGACAGACAATGAACACTGAAGCTTTCTTT
D: .
size: .
J: TRBJ1-1
V: TRBV11-2

CDR3: CASSETGIPGGYTF
DNA: TGTGCCAGCAGTGAAACGGGCATCCCGGGGGGCTACACCTTC
D: .
size: .
J: TRBJ1-2
V: TRBV2

CDR3: CAISRAVGTNFFNEQFF
DNA: TGTGCCATCAGTCGGGCGGTCGGGACAAACTTTTTCAATGAGCAGTTCTTC
D: .
size: .
J: TRBJ2-1
V: TRBV10-3

CDR3: CASSKGLAGVLLETQYF
DNA: TGTGCCAGCAGCAAGGGACTAGCGGGGGTCCTGTTAGAGACCCAGTACTTC
D: TRBD2
size: .
J: TRBJ2-5
V: TRBV5-8

CDR3: CASSYGGVIYNEQFF
DNA: TGTGCCAGCAGTTATGGCGGGGTGATCTACAATGAGCAGTTCTTC
D: .
size: .
J: TRBJ2-1
V: TRBV6-6

CDR3: CASSSRLVENIQYF
DNA: TGTGCCAGTAGTAGCCGGTTGGTGGAAAACATTCAGTACTTC
D: .
size: .
J: TRBJ2-4
V: TRBV19

CDR3: CASSVVGANVLTF
DNA: TGTGCCAGCAGCGTAGTAGGGGCCAACGTCCTGACTTTC
D: .
size: few
J: TRBJ2-6
V: TRBV9

CDR3: CASSQDRGNEKLFF
DNA: TGTGCCAGCAGCCAGGACAGGGGTAATGAAAAACTGTTTTTT
D: TRBD1
size: .
J: TRBJ1-4
V: TRBV7-2

CDR3: CASSSGRGLTVSNQPQHF
DNA: TGTGCCAGCAGCTCCGGACGGGGACTTACCGTTAGCAATCAGCCCCAGCATTTT
D: .
size: few
J: TRBJ1-5
V: TRBV7-2

CDR3: CASSLAGTGSYNEQFF
DNA: TGTGCCAGCAGCTTGGCCGGGACAGGAAGCTACAATGAGCAGTTCTTC
D: TRBD1
size: .
J: TRBJ2-1
V: TRBV5-4

CDR3: CASRATGGFLSSGANVLTF
DNA: TGTGCCAGCAGAGCGACAGGGGGCTTTCTTAGCTCTGGGGCCAACGTCCTGACTTTC
D: TRBD1
size: few
J: TRBJ2-6
V: TRBV28

CDR3: CASSLAYRAGDEQYF
DNA: TGTGCCAGCAGCTTAGCGTATAGGGCGGGGGACGAGCAGTACTTC
D: TRBD2
size: .
J: TRBJ2-7
V: TRBV5-8

CDR3: CSSSSGPAYEQYF
DNA: TGTTCCAGCAGCTCAGGGCCGGCCTACGAGCAGTACTTC
D: .
size: .
J: TRBJ2-7
V: TRBV7-8

CDR3: CASRNRLAGLYEQYF
DNA: TGTGCCAGCAGAAACAGACTAGCGGGGCTCTACGAGCAGTACTTC
D: TRBD2
size: .
J: TRBJ2-7
V: TRBV2

CDR3: CASSVAGAHEQYF
DNA: TGTGCCAGCAGTGTAGCGGGAGCCCACGAGCAGTACTTC
D: TRBD2
size: once
J: TRBJ2-7
V: TRBV25-1

CDR3: CAWSVAGGPYEQYF
DNA: TGTGCCTGGAGTGTAGCGGGAGGGCCCTACGAGCAGTACTTC
D: TRBD2
size: .
J: TRBJ2-7
V: TRBV30

CDR3: CAISESQGETEAFF
DNA: TGTGCCATCAGTGAGTCCCAGGGCGAGACTGAAGCTTTCTTT
D: .
size: .
J: TRBJ1-1
V: TRBV10-3

CDR3: CASSPAWDSYNEQFF
DNA: TGTGCCAGCAGCCCAGCGTGGGACAGCTACAATGAGCAGTTCTTC
D: TRBD1
size: .
J: TRBJ2-1
V: TRBV7-2

CDR3: CASSHGLAGGSTQYF
DNA: TGTGCCAGCAGTCACGGACTAGCGGGTGGGAGTACGCAGTATTTT
D: TRBD2
size: .
J: TRBJ2-3
V: TRBV27

CDR3: CASSLAPGSPGELFF
DNA: TGTGCCAGCAGCTTAGCGCCGGGGAGTCCCGGGGAGCTGTTTTTT
D: .
size: few
J: TRBJ2-2
V: TRBV7-2

CDR3: CASSLFRGEQYF
DNA: TGTGCCAGCAGCTTATTCCGGGGCGAGCAGTACTTC
D: .
size: .
J: TRBJ2-7
V: TRBV7-8

CDR3: CASSPQGFSEAFF
DNA: TGTGCCAGCTCTCCCCAGGGGTTTAGTGAAGCTTTCTTT
D: .
size: .
J: TRBJ1-1
V: TRBV18

CDR3: CASSKGTGGEAFF
DNA: TGTGCCAGCAGCAAAGGGACAGGGGGTGAAGCTTTCTTT
D: TRBD1
size: .
J: TRBJ1-1
V: TRBV7-9

CDR3: CASTIRPGQGADEQFF
DNA: TGTGCCAGCACCATCAGACCGGGACAGGGGGCTGACGAGCAGTTCTTC
D: TRBD1
size: few
J: TRBJ2-1
V: TRBV11-1